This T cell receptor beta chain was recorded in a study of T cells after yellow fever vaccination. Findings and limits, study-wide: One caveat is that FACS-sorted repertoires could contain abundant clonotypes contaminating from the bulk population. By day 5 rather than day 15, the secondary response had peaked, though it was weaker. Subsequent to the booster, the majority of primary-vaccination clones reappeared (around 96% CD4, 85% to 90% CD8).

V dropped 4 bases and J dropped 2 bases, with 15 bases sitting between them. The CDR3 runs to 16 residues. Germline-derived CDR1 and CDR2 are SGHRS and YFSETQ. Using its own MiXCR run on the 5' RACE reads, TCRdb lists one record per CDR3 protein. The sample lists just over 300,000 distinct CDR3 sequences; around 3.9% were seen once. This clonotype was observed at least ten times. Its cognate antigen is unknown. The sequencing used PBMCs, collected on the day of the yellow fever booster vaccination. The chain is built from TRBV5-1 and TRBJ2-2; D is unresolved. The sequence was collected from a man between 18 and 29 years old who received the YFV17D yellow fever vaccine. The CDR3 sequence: CASSKGAGLNTGELFF. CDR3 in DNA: TGCGCCAGCAGCAAGGGCGCCGGGCTTAACACCGGGGAGCTGTTTTTT. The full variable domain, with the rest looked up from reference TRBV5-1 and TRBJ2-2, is KAGVTQTPRYLIKTRGQQVTLSCSPISGHRSVSWYQQTPGQGLQFLFEYFSETQRNKGNFPGRFSGRQFSNSRSEMNVSTLELGDSALYLCASSKGAGLNTGELFFGEGSRLTVL.